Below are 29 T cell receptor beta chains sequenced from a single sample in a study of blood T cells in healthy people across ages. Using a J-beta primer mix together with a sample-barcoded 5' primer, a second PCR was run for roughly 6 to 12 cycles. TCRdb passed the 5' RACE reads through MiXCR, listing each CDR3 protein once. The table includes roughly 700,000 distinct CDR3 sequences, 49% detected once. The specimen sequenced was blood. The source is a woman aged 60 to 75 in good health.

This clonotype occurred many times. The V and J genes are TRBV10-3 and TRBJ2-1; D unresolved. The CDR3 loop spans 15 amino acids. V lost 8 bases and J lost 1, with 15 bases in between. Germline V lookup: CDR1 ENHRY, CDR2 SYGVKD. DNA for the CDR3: TGTGCCATCGGGTCTAGTGGGAAATCCTACAATGAGCAGTTCTTC. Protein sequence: CAIGSSGKSYNEQFF.

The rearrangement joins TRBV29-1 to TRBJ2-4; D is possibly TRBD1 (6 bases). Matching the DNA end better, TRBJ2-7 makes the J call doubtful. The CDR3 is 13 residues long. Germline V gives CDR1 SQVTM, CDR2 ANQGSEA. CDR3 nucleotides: TGCAGCGTAACCTCCGGGACAACTTACGAGCAGTACTTC. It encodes CSVTSGTTYEQYF.

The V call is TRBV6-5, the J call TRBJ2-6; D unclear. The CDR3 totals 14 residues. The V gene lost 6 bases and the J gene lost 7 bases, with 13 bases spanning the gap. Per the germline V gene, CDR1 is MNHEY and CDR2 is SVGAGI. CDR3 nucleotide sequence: TGTGCCAGCAGCAACGAGATTGGAGCCAACGTCCTGACTTTC. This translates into CASSNEIGANVLTF.

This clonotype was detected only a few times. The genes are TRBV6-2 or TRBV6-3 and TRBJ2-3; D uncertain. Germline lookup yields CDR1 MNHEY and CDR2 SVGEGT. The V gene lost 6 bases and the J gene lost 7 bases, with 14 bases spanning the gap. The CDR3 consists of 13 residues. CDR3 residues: CASRPDFENTQYF. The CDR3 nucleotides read TGTGCCAGCAGACCCGACTTTGAGAATACGCAGTATTTT.

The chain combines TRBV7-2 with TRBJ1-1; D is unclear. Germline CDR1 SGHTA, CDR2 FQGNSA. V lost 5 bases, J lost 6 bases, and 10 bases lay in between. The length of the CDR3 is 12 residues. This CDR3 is CASSPHLAEAFF. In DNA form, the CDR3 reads TGTGCCAGCAGCCCCCATCTAGCTGAAGCTTTCTTT. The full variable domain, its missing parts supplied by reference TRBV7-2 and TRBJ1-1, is GAGVSQSPSNKVTEKGKDVELRCDPISGHTALYWYRQSLGQGLEFLIYFQGNSAPDKSGLPSDRFSAERTGGSVSTLTIQRTQQEDSAVYLCASSPHLAEAFFGQGTRLTVV.

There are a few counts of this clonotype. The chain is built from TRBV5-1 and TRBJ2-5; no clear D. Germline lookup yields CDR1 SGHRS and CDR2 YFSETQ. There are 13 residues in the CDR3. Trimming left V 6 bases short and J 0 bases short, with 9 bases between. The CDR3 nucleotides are TGCGCCAGCACCCCGGTGTACCAAGAGACCCAGTACTTC. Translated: CASTPVYQETQYF.

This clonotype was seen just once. CDR3 protein: CSAEREVFDEQYF. The DNA of the CDR3 is TGCAGCGCCGAGCGGGAGGTTTTCGATGAGCAGTACTTC. The rearrangement uses TRBV29-1 and TRBJ2-7; 9 positions agree with TRBD2. Unmatched junction bases numbered 11, after V lost 7 bases and J lost 7 bases. The length of the CDR3 is 13 residues. From germline, CDR1 is SQVTM and CDR2 ANQGSEA.

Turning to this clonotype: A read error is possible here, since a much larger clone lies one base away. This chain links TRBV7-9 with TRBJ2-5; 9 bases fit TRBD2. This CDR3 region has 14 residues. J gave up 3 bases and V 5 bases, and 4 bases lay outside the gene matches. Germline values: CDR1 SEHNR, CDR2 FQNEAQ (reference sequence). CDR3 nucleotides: TGTGCCAGCAGCGAGGGACTAGCAGAAGAGACCCAGTACTTC. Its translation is CASSEGLAEETQYF.

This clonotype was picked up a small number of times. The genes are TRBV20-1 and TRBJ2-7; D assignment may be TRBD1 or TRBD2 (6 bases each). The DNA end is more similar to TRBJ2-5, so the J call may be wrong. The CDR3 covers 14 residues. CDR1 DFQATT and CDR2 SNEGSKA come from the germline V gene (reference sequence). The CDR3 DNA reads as TGCAGTGCTAGAGATTACAGGGAGGACGAGACCCAGTACTTC. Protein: CSARDYREDETQYF.

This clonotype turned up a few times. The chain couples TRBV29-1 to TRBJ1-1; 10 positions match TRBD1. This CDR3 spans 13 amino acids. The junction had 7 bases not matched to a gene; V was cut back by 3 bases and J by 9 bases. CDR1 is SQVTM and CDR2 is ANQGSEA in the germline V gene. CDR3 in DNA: TGCAGCGTTGAGCGGGGACAGGGGTCTAAAGCTTTCTTT. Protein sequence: CSVERGQGSKAFF.

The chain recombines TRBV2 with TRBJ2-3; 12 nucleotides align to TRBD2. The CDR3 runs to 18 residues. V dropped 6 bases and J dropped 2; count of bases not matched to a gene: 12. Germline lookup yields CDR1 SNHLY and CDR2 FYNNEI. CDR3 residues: CASSQRGRTSGTTDTQYF. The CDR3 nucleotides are TGTGCCAGCAGCCAAAGGGGGCGGACTAGCGGGACCACAGATACGCAGTATTTT.

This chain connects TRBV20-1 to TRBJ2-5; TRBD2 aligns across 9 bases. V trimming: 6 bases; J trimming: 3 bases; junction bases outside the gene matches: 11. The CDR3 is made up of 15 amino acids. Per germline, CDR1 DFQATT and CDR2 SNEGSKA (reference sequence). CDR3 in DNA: TGCAGTGCCCAGAAGAGGGCTAGCGGGGAAGAGACCCAGTACTTC. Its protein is CSAQKRASGEETQYF.

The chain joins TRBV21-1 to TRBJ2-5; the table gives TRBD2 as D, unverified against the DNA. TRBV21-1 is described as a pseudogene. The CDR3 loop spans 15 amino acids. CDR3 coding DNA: TGTGCCAGCAGCAAACGGGCGGAGGGTGGCAATGAGCAGTACTTC. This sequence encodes CASSKRAEGGNEQYF.

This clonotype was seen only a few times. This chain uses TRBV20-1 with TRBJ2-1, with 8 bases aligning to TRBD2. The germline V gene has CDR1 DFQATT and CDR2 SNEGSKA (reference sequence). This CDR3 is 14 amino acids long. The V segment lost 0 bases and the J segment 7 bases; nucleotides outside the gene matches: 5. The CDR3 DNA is TGCAGTGCTAGAGAGGTGGGCGGGAGGAATGAGCAGTTCTTC. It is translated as CSAREVGGRNEQFF.

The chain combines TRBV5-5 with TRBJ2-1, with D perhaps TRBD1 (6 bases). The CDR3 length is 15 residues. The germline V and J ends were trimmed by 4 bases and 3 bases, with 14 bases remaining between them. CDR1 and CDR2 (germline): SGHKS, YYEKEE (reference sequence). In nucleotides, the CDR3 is TGTGCCAGCAGCCTAGTAGAGGACAGCTACAATGAGCAGTTCTTC. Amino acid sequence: CASSLVEDSYNEQFF.

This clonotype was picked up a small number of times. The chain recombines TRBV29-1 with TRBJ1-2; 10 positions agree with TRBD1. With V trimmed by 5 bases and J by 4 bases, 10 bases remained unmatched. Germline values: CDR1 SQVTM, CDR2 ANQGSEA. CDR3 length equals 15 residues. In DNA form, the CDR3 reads TGCAGCGTTCTAGACAGGGGGCAACGCAGCTATGGCTACACCTTC. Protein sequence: CSVLDRGQRSYGYTF.

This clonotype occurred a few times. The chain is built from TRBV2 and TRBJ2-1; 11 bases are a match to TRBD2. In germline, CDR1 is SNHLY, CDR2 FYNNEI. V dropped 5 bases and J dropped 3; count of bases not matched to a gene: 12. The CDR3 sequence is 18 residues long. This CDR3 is CASSKTSGTGGYYNEQFF. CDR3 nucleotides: TGTGCCAGCAGTAAGACTAGCGGGACTGGTGGTTACTACAATGAGCAGTTCTTC.

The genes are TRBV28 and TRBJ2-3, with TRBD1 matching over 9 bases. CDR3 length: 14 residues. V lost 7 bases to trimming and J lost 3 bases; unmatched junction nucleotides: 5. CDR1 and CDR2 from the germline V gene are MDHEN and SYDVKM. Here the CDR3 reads CASIGQGSTDTQYF. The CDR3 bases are TGTGCCAGCATCGGACAGGGGAGTACAGATACGCAGTATTTT. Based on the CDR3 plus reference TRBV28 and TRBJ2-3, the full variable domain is DVKVTQSSRYLVKRTGEKVFLECVQDMDHENMFWYRQDPGLGLRLIYFSYDVKMKEKGDIPEGYSVSREKKERFSLILESASTNQTSMYLCASIGQGSTDTQYFGPGTRLTVL.

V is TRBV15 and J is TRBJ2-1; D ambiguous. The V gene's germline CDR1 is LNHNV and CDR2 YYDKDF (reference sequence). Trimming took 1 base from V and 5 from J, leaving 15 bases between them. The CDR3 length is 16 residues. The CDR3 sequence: CATSRVKTGGHNEQFF. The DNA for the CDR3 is TGTGCCACCAGCAGAGTGAAAACGGGCGGCCACAATGAGCAGTTCTTC. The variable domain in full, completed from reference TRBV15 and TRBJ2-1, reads DAMVIQNPRYQVTQFGKPVTLSCSQTLNHNVMYWYQQKSSQAPKLLFHYYDKDFNNEADTPDNFQSRRPNTSFCFLDIRSPGLGDTAMYLCATSRVKTGGHNEQFFGPGTRLTVL.

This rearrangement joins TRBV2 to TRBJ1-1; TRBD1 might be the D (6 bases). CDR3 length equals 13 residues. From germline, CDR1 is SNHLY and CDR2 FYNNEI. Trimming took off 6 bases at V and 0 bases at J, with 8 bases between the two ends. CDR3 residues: CASRDSLNTEAFF. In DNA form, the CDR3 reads TGTGCCAGCAGGGACAGTTTGAACACTGAAGCTTTCTTT.

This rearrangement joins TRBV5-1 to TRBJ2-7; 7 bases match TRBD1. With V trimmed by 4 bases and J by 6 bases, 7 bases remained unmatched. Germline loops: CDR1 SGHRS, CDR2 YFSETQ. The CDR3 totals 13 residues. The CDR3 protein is CASSTGQPFEQYF. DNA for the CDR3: TGCGCCAGCAGCACGGGACAGCCTTTCGAGCAGTACTTC.

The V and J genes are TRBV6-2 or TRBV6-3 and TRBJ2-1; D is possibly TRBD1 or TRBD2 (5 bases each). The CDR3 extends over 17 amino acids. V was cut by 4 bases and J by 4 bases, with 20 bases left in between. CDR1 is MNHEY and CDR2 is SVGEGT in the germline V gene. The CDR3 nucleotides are TGTGCCAGCAGTTTCGAGCCAGGGACCAATTTATACAATGAGCAGTTCTTC. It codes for CASSFEPGTNLYNEQFF.

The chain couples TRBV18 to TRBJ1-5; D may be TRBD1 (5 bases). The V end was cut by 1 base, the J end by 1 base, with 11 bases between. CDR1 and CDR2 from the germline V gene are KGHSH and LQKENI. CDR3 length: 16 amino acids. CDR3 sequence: CASSPLGEGSNQPQHF. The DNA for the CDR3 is TGTGCCAGCTCACCACTAGGGGAGGGAAGCAATCAGCCCCAGCATTTT.

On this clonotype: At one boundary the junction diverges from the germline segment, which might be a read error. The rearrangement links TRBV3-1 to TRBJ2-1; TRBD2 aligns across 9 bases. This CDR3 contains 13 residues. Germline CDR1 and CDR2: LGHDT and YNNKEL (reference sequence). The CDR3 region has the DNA TGTGCCTGCAGCCAACTAGCGGGTAATGAGCAGTTCTTC. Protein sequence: CACSQLAGNEQFF.

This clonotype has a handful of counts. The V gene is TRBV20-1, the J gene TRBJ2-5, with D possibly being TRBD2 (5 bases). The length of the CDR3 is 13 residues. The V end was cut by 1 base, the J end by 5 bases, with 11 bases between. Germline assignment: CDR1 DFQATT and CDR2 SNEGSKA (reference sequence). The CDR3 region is CSARGRNLETQYF. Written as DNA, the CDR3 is TGCAGTGCTAGAGGGAGGAATTTGGAGACCCAGTACTTC.

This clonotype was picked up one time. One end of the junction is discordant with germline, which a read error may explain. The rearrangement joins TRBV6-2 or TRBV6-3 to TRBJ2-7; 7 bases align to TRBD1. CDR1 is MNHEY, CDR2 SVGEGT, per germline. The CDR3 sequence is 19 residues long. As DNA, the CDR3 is TGTGCCAGCAGTTACCGCGCGGCAGGTCCGGGACAGCGAACCTACGGGCAGTACTTC. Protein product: CASSYRAAGPGQRTYGQYF.

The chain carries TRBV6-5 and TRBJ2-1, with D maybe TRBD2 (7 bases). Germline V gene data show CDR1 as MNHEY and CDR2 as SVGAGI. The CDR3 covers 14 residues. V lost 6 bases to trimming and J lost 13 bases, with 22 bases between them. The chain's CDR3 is CASSLFTGRETQFF. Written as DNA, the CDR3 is TGTGCCAGCAGCTTATTCACAGGGCGGGAGACCCAGTTCTTC.

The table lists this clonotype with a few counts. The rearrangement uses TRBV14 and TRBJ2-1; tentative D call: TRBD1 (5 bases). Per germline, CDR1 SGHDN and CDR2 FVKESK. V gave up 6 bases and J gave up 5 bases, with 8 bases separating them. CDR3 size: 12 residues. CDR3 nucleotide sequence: TGTGCCAGCAGGGCAGGGAACAATGAGCAGTTCTTC. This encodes CASRAGNNEQFF.

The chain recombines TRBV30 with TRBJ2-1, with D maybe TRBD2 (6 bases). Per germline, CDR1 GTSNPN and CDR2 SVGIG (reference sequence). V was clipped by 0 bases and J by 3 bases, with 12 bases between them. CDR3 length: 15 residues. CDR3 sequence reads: CAWSVGTFVYNEQFF. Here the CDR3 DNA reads TGTGCCTGGAGTGTCGGGACTTTTGTCTACAATGAGCAGTTCTTC.